This entry concerns a single T cell receptor (beta chain). No antigen is known for it. TCRB transcripts that were expressed got sequenced, as all of the isolated RNA had been reverse transcribed. There were 3 million to 4 million reads on average in the naive, central memory and regulatory T cell samples. The assay was immunoSEQ multiplex PCR, and TCRdb's table has in-frame clones only and misses some. The sample lists about 350,000 clones, 20% occurring once. There was one heparinised blood draw per donor, averaging roughly 100 mL. It was via CD45RO/CCR7/CD25/CD127/CD95/CD27 that CD4+ naive, central memory, regulatory and stem cell-like memory cells were sorted. This sample is drawn from a study of beta chain features in type 1 diabetes. Between the trimmed V and J ends, which lost 6 bases and 4 bases, there was a span of 10 bases. Germline lookup yields CDR1 DFQATT and CDR2 SNEGSKA (reference sequence). This CDR3 contains 11 residues.

Findings and limits, study-wide: A closer apparent resemblance between naive, central memory and Treg TCRB repertoires was seen in patients than in healthy donors.

The chain joins TRBV20-1 to TRBJ2-7; possibly TRBD2 for D (6 bases). The clonotype comes from a young woman in good health. The sequenced material came from naive CD4+ T cells from blood. CDR3 sequence reads: CSAGGTYEQYF. CDR3 nucleotide sequence: TGCAGTGCGGGGGGAACATACGAGCAGTACTTC.